The 28 T cell receptor beta chains presented below share a single source sample, sequenced in a study of graft-versus-host responses after intestinal transplantation. Clones were sequenced by immunoSEQ multiplex PCR, and TCRdb holds only the in-frame ones, with some missing. The sample lists around 97,000 clones, 91% seen once, with 0.15% to 0.2% in the top ten. No antigen has been assigned to these receptors. The sequenced sample was unstimulated CD4+ T cells sorted from spleen or lymph node cells, obtained before transplant. The receptors shown here come from a human donor who was the organ donor for an intestinal transplant.

This chain joins TRBV18 and TRBJ1-5; 11 bases agree with TRBD1. The CDR3 extends over 14 amino acids. The trim removed 2 bases at V and 6 bases at J, leaving 0 bases unmatched. Germline CDR1 is KGHSH and CDR2 is LQKENI. CDR3 coding DNA: TGTGCCAGCTCACCAGGGACAGGGGGTCAGCCCCAGCATTTT. As protein: CASSPGTGGQPQHF.

The J gene is TRBJ1-1, the V gene TRBV6-6, with TRBD1 identical over 7 bases. The CDR3 is 13 amino acids. Germline trimming cut 10 bases from V and 4 bases from J; bases unmatched to any gene: 9. In germline, CDR1 is MNHNY, CDR2 SVGAGI (reference sequence). The CDR3 spells CAISNRGGTEAFF. The CDR3 nucleotides are TGTGCCATCTCGAACAGGGGAGGCACTGAAGCTTTCTTT.

The chain has TRBV2 and TRBJ1-4; a weak D match, TRBD1 (5 bases). The CDR3 has 13 residues. V lost 4 bases and J lost 8, with 11 bases in between. From germline, CDR1 is SNHLY and CDR2 FYNNEI. CDR3 bases: TGTGCCAGCAGTGTCGGGGGAAACGAAAAACTGTTTTTT. Its protein product is CASSVGGNEKLFF.

The J gene is TRBJ2-3, the V gene TRBV18; 10 bases align to TRBD2. Unmatched junction bases numbered 4, after V lost 4 bases and J lost 6 bases. The CDR3 runs 14 residues. Per germline, CDR1 KGHSH and CDR2 LQKENI. The CDR3: CASSQLAGDDTQYF. The CDR3 nucleotides are TGTGCCAGCTCACAGCTAGCGGGGGATGATACGCAGTATTTT.

The rearrangement links TRBV18 to TRBJ1-1; D ambiguous. This CDR3 spans 14 amino acids. Trimming left V 3 bases short and J 5 bases short, with 13 bases between. Per the germline V gene, CDR1 is KGHSH and CDR2 is LQKENI. The CDR3, as DNA: TGTGCCAGCTCACCCCGGGGTGGGGAGACTGAAGCTTTCTTT. Protein sequence: CASSPRGGETEAFF.

The V gene is TRBV7-8, the J gene TRBJ1-5; 8 bases are shared with TRBD1. The CDR3 is 15 amino acids. J lost 3 bases, V lost 4 bases, and 5 bases had no gene match. The germline V gene encodes CDR1 SGHVS and CDR2 FQNEAQ. The CDR3 loop reads CASSSRGQANQPQHF. CDR3 nucleotide sequence: TGTGCCAGCAGCTCCAGGGGGCAGGCCAATCAGCCCCAGCATTTT.

The chain employs TRBV19 and TRBJ2-2, with a possible D match to TRBD1 (5 bases). The CDR3 extends over 14 amino acids. From germline, CDR1 is LNHDA and CDR2 SQIVND (reference sequence). V was cut by 6 bases and J by 0 bases, with 8 bases left in between. The CDR3 sequence: CASRDTPNTGELFF. CDR3 sequence (DNA): TGTGCCAGTAGGGACACTCCGAACACCGGGGAGCTGTTTTTT.

The J gene is TRBJ2-1, the V gene TRBV28, with 9 nucleotides matching TRBD2. The junction had 5 bases not matched to a gene; V was cut back by 7 bases and J by 4 bases. Germline-derived CDR1 and CDR2 are MDHEN and SYDVKM. The CDR3 is 14 amino acids. This CDR3 reads CASTRGGGYNEQFF. CDR3 DNA: TGTGCCAGCACCCGCGGGGGGGGTTACAATGAGCAGTTCTTC.

This rearrangement joins TRBV4-2 to TRBJ2-3; weak D call: TRBD2 (5 bases). Trimming cost V 4 bases and J 3 bases, with 11 bases left between them. CDR3 length: 14 amino acids. Germline-derived CDR1 and CDR2 are LGHNA and YNFKEQ. CDR3 residues: CASSPRDYTDTQYF. CDR3 bases: TGTGCCAGCAGCCCTCGAGACTATACAGATACGCAGTATTTT.

This chain connects TRBV6-1 to TRBJ1-2, with 7 bases identical to TRBD1. Germline-derived CDR1 and CDR2 are MNHNS and SASEGT. Trimming at V came to 1 base and at J to 2 bases, leaving 4 bases not matched to a gene. This CDR3 is 15 amino acids long. This CDR3 reads CASSEGWDRNYGYTF. The CDR3 DNA reads as TGTGCCAGCAGTGAAGGGTGGGACAGAAACTATGGCTACACCTTC.

The chain links TRBV7-9 to TRBJ1-4; tentatively, D is TRBD1 (6 bases). The V end was cut by 2 bases, the J end by 8 bases, with 21 bases between. The CDR3 contains 17 residues. In germline, CDR1 is SEHNR, CDR2 FQNEAQ (reference sequence). The CDR3 protein is CASSLWGPPGLAEKLFF. The CDR3 DNA reads TGTGCCAGCAGCTTATGGGGGCCTCCGGGGTTGGCGGAAAAACTGTTTTTT. Full variable domain (remainder filled in from reference TRBV7-9 and TRBJ1-4): DTGVSQNPRHKITKRGQNVTFRCDPISEHNRLYWYRQTLGQGPEFLTYFQNEAQLEKSRLLSDRFSAERPKGSFSTLEIQRTEQGDSAMYLCASSLWGPPGLAEKLFFGSGTQLSVL.

The chain uses TRBV4-1 and TRBJ1-4; D not resolved. Germline V CDR1 and CDR2: MGHRA, YSYEKL. V lost 1 base, J lost 8 bases, and 14 bases lay in between. The CDR3 runs 15 residues. This chain's CDR3 is CASSQVYLSGEKLFF. As DNA, the CDR3 is TGCGCCAGCAGCCAAGTTTATCTCTCGGGAGAAAAACTGTTTTTT.

V gene TRBV4-1 combines with J gene TRBJ2-7; TRBD2 matches at 10 bases. From germline, CDR1 is MGHRA and CDR2 YSYEKL. V lost 1 base to trimming and J lost 6 bases; unmatched junction nucleotides: 3. The CDR3 is made up of 14 amino acids. The CDR3, as DNA: TGCGCCAGCAGCCAAGGGCTAGCGGGGGTCGAGCAGTACTTC. It is translated as CASSQGLAGVEQYF.

This rearrangement joins TRBV11-1 to TRBJ1-3; a weak D match, TRBD1 (6 bases). Between the trimmed V and J ends, which lost 5 bases and 2 bases, there was a span of 16 bases. Germline values: CDR1 SGHAT, CDR2 FQDESV (reference sequence). The CDR3 sequence is 16 residues long. The CDR3 region is CASSNRDTRPGNTIYF. As DNA, the CDR3 is TGTGCCAGCAGCAACCGGGACACCCGGCCTGGAAACACCATATATTTT. Combining the CDR3 with reference TRBV11-1 and TRBJ1-3 gives the whole variable domain EAEVAQSPRYKITEKSQAVAFWCDPISGHATLYWYRQILGQGPELLVQFQDESVVDDSQLPKDRFSAERLKGVDSTLKIQPAELGDSAMYLCASSNRDTRPGNTIYFGEGSWLTVV.

This rearrangement joins TRBV18 to TRBJ2-7; the match to TRBD2 covers 12 bases. The ends lost 0 bases at V and 0 bases at J; junction bases unmatched: 3. In germline, CDR1 is KGHSH, CDR2 LQKENI. The CDR3 runs to 17 residues. The CDR3 spells CASSPPWTSGASYEQYF. CDR3 bases: TGTGCCAGCTCACCACCTTGGACTAGCGGGGCCTCCTACGAGCAGTACTTC.

The CDR3 region is CASKPRGFTDTQYF. In DNA, the CDR3 is TGTGCCAGCAAGCCTAGAGGCTTCACAGATACGCAGTATTTT. The chain combines TRBV2 with TRBJ2-3; D unresolved. Trimming stripped 7 bases from V and 2 bases from J, with 13 bases between. The germline gives CDR1 SNHLY, CDR2 FYNNEI. This CDR3 is 14 amino acids long.

The chain combines TRBV4-2 with TRBJ1-1; D gene ambiguous. The CDR3 has 16 residues. Looked up from germline, CDR1 is LGHNA and CDR2 is YNFKEQ. Deletions cut 0 bases from V and 0 bases from J, with 11 bases between. CDR3 nucleotides: TGTGCCAGCAGCCAAGATCTTGCTGGCCTGAACACTGAAGCTTTCTTT. Amino acid sequence: CASSQDLAGLNTEAFF.

In nucleotides, the CDR3 is TGTGCCATCAGTGAGTCTCGAGGGACAGGGGATAAAGGTGAAAAACTGTTTTTT. Protein: CAISESRGTGDKGEKLFF. The chain combines TRBV10-3 with TRBJ1-4, with 10 bases lining up with TRBD1. CDR1 is ENHRY and CDR2 is SYGVKD in the germline V gene. The CDR3 is made up of 18 amino acids. J lost 7 bases, V lost 0 bases, and 11 bases had no gene match.

The gene calls are TRBV5-6 and TRBJ1-5, with D possibly being TRBD1 (6 bases). The ends were cut back, 3 bases at V and 4 bases at J, with 20 bases in the middle. The CDR3 has 17 amino acids. Germline CDR1 and CDR2: SGHDT and YYEEEE. The CDR3 DNA is TGTGCCAGCAGCTACACTGACAGGTTCCATAGTAATCAGCCCCAGCATTTT. It is translated as CASSYTDRFHSNQPQHF.

The CDR3 reads CASSPLKGFSGNTIYF. CDR3 bases: TGTGCCAGCTCACCCTTAAAGGGGTTCTCTGGAAACACCATATATTTT. The V gene is TRBV18, the J gene TRBJ1-3; perhaps TRBD1 as D (5 bases). Trimming took 3 bases from V and 0 from J, leaving 12 bases between them. CDR3 size: 16 residues. From germline, CDR1 is KGHSH and CDR2 LQKENI.

The chain uses TRBV4-2 and TRBJ2-5, with TRBD2 identical over 7 bases. Germline lookup yields CDR1 LGHNA and CDR2 YNFKEQ. The CDR3 has 13 amino acids. Trimming at V came to 4 bases and at J to 1 base, leaving 0 bases not matched to a gene. CDR3 sequence: CASSRGGQETQYF. Here the CDR3 DNA reads TGTGCCAGCAGCCGGGGGGGCCAAGAGACCCAGTACTTC.

The genes are TRBV5-6 and TRBJ1-1; a possible D gene is TRBD1 (6 bases). Germline assignment: CDR1 SGHDT and CDR2 YYEEEE. The CDR3 spans 14 residues. Trimming left V 4 bases short and J 5 bases short, with 15 bases between. The CDR3, as DNA: TGTGCCAGCAGCCCGGAGGTAGGGGGAACTGAAGCTTTCTTT. This sequence encodes CASSPEVGGTEAFF.

The chain joins TRBV18 to TRBJ1-1, with D unclear. Trimming cost V 5 bases and J 0 bases, with 4 bases left between them. The CDR3 loop spans 12 amino acids. Germline V lookup: CDR1 KGHSH, CDR2 LQKENI. DNA for the CDR3: TGTGCCAGCTCAACGGTGAACACTGAAGCTTTCTTT. Protein product: CASSTVNTEAFF.

The rearrangement links TRBV19 to TRBJ1-5; 9 bases align to TRBD1. CDR3 size: 15 residues. Germline CDR1 and CDR2: LNHDA and SQIVND (reference sequence). V gave up 5 bases and J gave up 6 bases; unmatched junction bases: 8. CDR3 loop: CASSSGQGRSQPQHF. CDR3 nucleotide sequence: TGTGCCAGTAGTTCCGGACAGGGGAGAAGTCAGCCCCAGCATTTT.

V is TRBV9 and J is TRBJ2-3; 7 bases agree with TRBD2. CDR1 is SGDLS and CDR2 is YYNGEE in the germline V gene. This CDR3 spans 17 amino acids. V dropped 0 bases and J dropped 0; count of bases not matched to a gene: 7. CDR3 in amino acids: CASSVGGGRGSTDTQYF. DNA for the CDR3: TGTGCCAGCAGCGTAGGGGGTGGGCGGGGGAGCACAGATACGCAGTATTTT.

This chain uses TRBV30 with TRBJ2-1; perhaps TRBD2 as D (5 bases). The germline CDR1 and CDR2 sequences are GTSNPN and SVGIG (reference sequence). This CDR3 is built from 11 residues. Trimming took off 8 bases at V and 8 bases at J, with 13 bases between the two ends. CDR3 in amino acids: CARAAGDEQFF. The CDR3 nucleotides are TGTGCCAGGGCAGCCGGGGATGAGCAGTTCTTC.

The chain joins TRBV6-1 to TRBJ2-6; weak D call: TRBD2 (5 bases). The germline V and J ends were trimmed by 3 bases and 0 bases, with 9 bases remaining between them. CDR3 size: 16 residues. Germline CDR1 MNHNS, CDR2 SASEGT. CDR3 nucleotides: TGTGCCAGCAGTGATACCGGGGTCTCTGGGGCCAACGTCCTGACTTTC. Translation: CASSDTGVSGANVLTF.

This clone came up once. V gene TRBV4-3 combines with J gene TRBJ2-1; no definite D call. This CDR3 has 13 residues. CDR1 and CDR2 (germline): LGHNA, YSLEER. The V gene lost 0 bases and the J gene lost 10 bases, with 10 bases spanning the gap. CDR3 DNA sequence: TGCGCCAGCAGCCAAGATAATTGGCACGAGCAGTTCTTC. As protein: CASSQDNWHEQFF.